This T cell receptor beta chain was found in a study of blood T cell repertoires in COVID-19. Study-level information: The United States, Italy and Spain provided the acute and convalescent COVID-19 samples. Sample material is recorded as cDNA or gDNA derived from T cells, B-cell-depleted T cells, or PBMCs.

Trimming stripped 4 bases from V and 0 bases from J, with 16 bases between. The CDR3 sequence is 16 residues long. Germline assignment: CDR1 SGHRS and CDR2 YFSETQ. Original handling: For nucleated cells, counts were estimated from reference gene primer amplification. Here immunoSEQ multiplex PCR was the method, and the copy in TCRdb shows in-frame clones only, minus some. V, J and clone size derive from that table, while D and trimming were established from the DNA sequence. Of roughly 230,000 clones in the sample, 75% to 85% were seen once. The receptor comes from a man between 50 and 59 years old with COVID-19, enrolled during active disease. The chain uses TRBV5-1 and TRBJ1-1; D call uncertain. Sequencing was carried out using peripheral blood. The CDR3 here is CASSPRQRSMNTEAFF. The CDR3, as DNA: TGCGCCAGCAGCCCTAGGCAGAGAAGCATGAACACTGAAGCTTTCTTT.